The next 8 T cell receptor beta chains were all read from a single sample in a study of blood T cell repertoires in COVID-19. Assay: immunoSEQ multiplex PCR; the TCRdb copy retains only in-frame clones and omits some. Of 200,000 to 250,000 clones in the sample, about 90% were seen once. The sequenced material came from PBMCs or T cells enriched from blood (not recorded which). The receptor set was obtained from a man aged 30 to 45 who had recovered from COVID-19.

The chain carries TRBV27 and TRBJ2-3; 10 bases line up with TRBD1. J gave up 2 bases and V 3 bases, and 5 bases lay outside the gene matches. The CDR3 has 16 amino acids. Germline lookup yields CDR1 MNHEY and CDR2 SMNVEV (reference sequence). CDR3 bases: TGTGCCAGCAGTTTGGGTGGGACAGGGGTCACAGATACGCAGTATTTT. It translates to CASSLGGTGVTDTQYF.

The genes are TRBV4-3 and TRBJ1-2; D is possibly TRBD1 (5 bases). This CDR3 comprises 18 residues. Germline CDR1 LGHNA, CDR2 YSLEER. Trimming stripped 1 base from V and 0 bases from J, with 18 bases between. CDR3 loop: CASSQATGGWPSNYGYTF. The CDR3 bases are TGCGCCAGCAGCCAAGCCACCGGGGGTTGGCCCTCTAACTATGGCTACACCTTC.

The rearrangement links TRBV2 to TRBJ1-4; tentative D call: TRBD1 (5 bases). CDR1 is SNHLY, CDR2 FYNNEI, per germline. The ends were cut back, 3 bases at V and 8 bases at J, with 16 bases in the middle. This CDR3 contains 15 residues. CDR3 sequence (DNA): TGTGCCAGCAGTGAGTGGTCAGGGCTGGTCGAAAAACTGTTTTTT. Translating gives CASSEWSGLVEKLFF.

The chain combines TRBV18 with TRBJ2-7, with a possible D match to TRBD1 (5 bases). Trimming removed 6 bases from V and 2 bases from J, with 14 bases in between. The CDR3 sequence is 14 residues long. Per the germline V gene, CDR1 is KGHSH and CDR2 is LQKENI. CDR3 amino acids: CASSLGAVTYEQYF. CDR3 nucleotide sequence: TGTGCCAGCTCCCTAGGGGCGGTAACCTACGAGCAGTACTTC.

This sequence joins TRBV7-8 and TRBJ2-6, with D perhaps matching TRBD1 (6 bases). The germline V gene has CDR1 SGHVS and CDR2 FQNEAQ. V gave up 5 bases and J gave up 0 bases, with 26 bases separating them. The CDR3 runs to 21 residues. The CDR3 DNA reads TGTGCCAGCAGCCGGGCCCCGGGACAAACTACATCTTACTCTGGGGCCAACGTCCTGACTTTC. Amino acid sequence: CASSRAPGQTTSYSGANVLTF.

This clone appeared once. This chain connects TRBV6-2 or TRBV6-3 to TRBJ1-5; TRBD1 aligns across 7 bases. Trimming removed 5 bases from V and 2 bases from J; junction bases left unmatched: 6. Germline-derived CDR1 and CDR2 are MNHEY and SVGEGT. The CDR3 totals 15 residues. The CDR3 here is CASSEHGTGNQPQHF. Written as DNA, the CDR3 is TGTGCCAGCAGTGAGCACGGGACAGGCAATCAGCCCCAGCATTTT.

This chain links TRBV9 with TRBJ1-2; weak D call: TRBD1 (5 bases). V dropped 0 bases and J dropped 13 bases, with 13 bases sitting between them. Germline V lookup: CDR1 SGDLS, CDR2 YYNGEE. The CDR3 is 12 residues long. This CDR3 reads CASSVEGRAATF. The CDR3 nucleotides read TGTGCCAGCAGCGTAGAGGGGAGGGCCGCCACCTTC. The full variable domain, with the rest looked up from reference TRBV9 and TRBJ1-2, is DSGVTQTPKHLITATGQRVTLRCSPRSGDLSVYWYQQSLDQGLQFLIQYYNGEERAKGNILERFSAQQFPDLHSELNLSSLELGDSALYFCASSVEGRAATFGSGTRLTVV.

V and J are TRBV30 and TRBJ1-4, with D maybe TRBD1 (5 bases). CDR3 length: 14 residues. Looked up from germline, CDR1 is GTSNPN and CDR2 is SVGIG (reference sequence). Between the trimmed V and J ends, which lost 0 bases and 5 bases, there was a span of 10 bases. CDR3 nucleotides: TGTGCCTGGAGTGTGGGTGGGGGGAATGAAAAACTGTTTTTT. Its protein product is CAWSVGGGNEKLFF.